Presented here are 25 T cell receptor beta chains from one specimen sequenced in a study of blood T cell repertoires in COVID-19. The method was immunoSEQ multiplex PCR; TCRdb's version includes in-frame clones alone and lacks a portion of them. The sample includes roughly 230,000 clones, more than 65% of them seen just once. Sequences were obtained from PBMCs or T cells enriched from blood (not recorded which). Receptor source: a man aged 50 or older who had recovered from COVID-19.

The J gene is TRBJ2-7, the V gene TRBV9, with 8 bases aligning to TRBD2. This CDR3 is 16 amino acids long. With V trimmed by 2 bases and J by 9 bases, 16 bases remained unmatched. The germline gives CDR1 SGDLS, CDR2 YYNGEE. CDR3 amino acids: CASSVSERSGATGQYF. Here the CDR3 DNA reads TGTGCCAGCAGCGTCTCGGAGCGTAGCGGGGCTACGGGGCAGTACTTC. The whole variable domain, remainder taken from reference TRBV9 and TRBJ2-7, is DSGVTQTPKHLITATGQRVTLRCSPRSGDLSVYWYQQSLDQGLQFLIQYYNGEERAKGNILERFSAQQFPDLHSELNLSSLELGDSALYFCASSVSERSGATGQYFGPGTRLTVT.

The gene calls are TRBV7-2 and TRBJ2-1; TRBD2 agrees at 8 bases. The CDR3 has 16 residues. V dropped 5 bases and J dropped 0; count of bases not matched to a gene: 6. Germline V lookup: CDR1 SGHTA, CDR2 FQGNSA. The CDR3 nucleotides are TGTGCCAGCAGCCTGGCGAGCGGGGGCTCCTACAATGAGCAGTTCTTC. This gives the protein CASSLASGGSYNEQFF.

The DNA for the CDR3 is TGTGCCAGCAGCCAAGTCACTAGAAATACGCAGTATTTT. Translating gives CASSQVTRNTQYF. The J gene is TRBJ2-3, the V gene TRBV3-1 (or the pseudogene TRBV3-2); TRBD2 is a possible D gene (5 bases). CDR1 and CDR2 from the germline V gene are LGHDT and YNNKEL (reference sequence). With 1 base removed from V and 7 bases from J, the gap between germline ends came to 9 bases. The CDR3 consists of 13 residues.

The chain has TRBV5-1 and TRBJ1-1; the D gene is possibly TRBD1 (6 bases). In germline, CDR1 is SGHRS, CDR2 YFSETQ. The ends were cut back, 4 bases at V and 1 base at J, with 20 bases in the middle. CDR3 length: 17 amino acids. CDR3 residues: CASSPLGGPVSNTEAFF. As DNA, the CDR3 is TGCGCCAGCAGCCCCCTCGGGGGGCCTGTATCGAACACTGAAGCTTTCTTT.

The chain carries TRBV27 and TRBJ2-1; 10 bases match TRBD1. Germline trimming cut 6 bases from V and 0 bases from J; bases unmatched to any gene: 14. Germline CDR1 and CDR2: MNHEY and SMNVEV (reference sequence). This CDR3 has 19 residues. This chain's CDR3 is CASSPGTGVSRSSYNEQFF. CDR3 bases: TGTGCCAGCAGCCCCGGGACAGGGGTTTCCCGGAGCTCCTACAATGAGCAGTTCTTC.

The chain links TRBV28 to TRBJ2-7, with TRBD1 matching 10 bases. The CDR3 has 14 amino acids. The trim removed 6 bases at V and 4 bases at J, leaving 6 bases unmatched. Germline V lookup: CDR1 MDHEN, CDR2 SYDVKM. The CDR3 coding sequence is TGTGCCAGCAGCTGGACAGGGGGTGCATACGAGCAGTACTTC. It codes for CASSWTGGAYEQYF.

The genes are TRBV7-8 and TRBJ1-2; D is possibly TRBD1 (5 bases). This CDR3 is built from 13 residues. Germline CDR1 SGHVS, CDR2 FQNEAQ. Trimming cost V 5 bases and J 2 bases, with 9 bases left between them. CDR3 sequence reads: CASSNDRNYGYTF. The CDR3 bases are TGTGCCAGCAGCAACGACAGAAACTATGGCTACACCTTC. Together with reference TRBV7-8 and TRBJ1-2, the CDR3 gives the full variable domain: GAGVSQSPRYKVAKRGQDVALRCDPISGHVSLFWYQQALGQGPEFLTYFQNEAQLDKSGLPSDRFFAERPEGSVSTLKIQRTQQEDSAVYLCASSNDRNYGYTFGSGTRLTVV.

The CDR3 sequence is CASSLSGGIDTQYF. The CDR3 DNA follows: TGTGCCAGCAGCTTAAGCGGGGGGATAGATACGCAGTATTTT. V usage is TRBV7-2 and J usage is TRBJ2-3, with 9 bases aligning to TRBD2. CDR3 length: 14 residues. CDR1 SGHTA and CDR2 FQGNSA come from the germline V gene. The V gene end was trimmed by 2 bases and the J gene end by 5 bases; junction bases not matched to a gene: 2.

The CDR3 DNA sequence: TGTGCCAGCAGCGAGACCAGCCGGGGGGGCCGAGATTCACCCCTCCACTTT. As protein: CASSETSRGGRDSPLHF. The rearrangement links TRBV9 to TRBJ1-6; maybe TRBD1 (6 bases). Germline CDR1 SGDLS, CDR2 YYNGEE. This CDR3 is built from 17 residues. The germline V and J ends were trimmed by 3 bases and 8 bases, with 21 bases remaining between them.

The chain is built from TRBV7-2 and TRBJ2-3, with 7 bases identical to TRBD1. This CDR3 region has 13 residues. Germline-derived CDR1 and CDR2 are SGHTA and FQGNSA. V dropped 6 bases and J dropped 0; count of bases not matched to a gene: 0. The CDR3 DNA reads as TGTGCCAGCAGGACAGGGAGCACAGATACGCAGTATTTT. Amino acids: CASRTGSTDTQYF.

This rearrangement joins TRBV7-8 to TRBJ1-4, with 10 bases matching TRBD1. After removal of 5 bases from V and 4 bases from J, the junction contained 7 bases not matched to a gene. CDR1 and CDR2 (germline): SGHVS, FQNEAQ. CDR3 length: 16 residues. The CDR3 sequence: CASSLWTGGFNEKLFF. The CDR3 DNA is TGTGCCAGCAGCCTTTGGACAGGGGGTTTTAATGAAAAACTGTTTTTT.

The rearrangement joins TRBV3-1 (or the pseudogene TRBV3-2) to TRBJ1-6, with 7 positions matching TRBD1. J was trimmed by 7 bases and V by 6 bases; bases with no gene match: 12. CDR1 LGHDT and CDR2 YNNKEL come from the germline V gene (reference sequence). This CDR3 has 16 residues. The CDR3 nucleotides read TGTGCCAGCAGTCGAGGAGGACAGGCCACAAATTCACCCCTCCACTTT. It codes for CASSRGGQATNSPLHF.

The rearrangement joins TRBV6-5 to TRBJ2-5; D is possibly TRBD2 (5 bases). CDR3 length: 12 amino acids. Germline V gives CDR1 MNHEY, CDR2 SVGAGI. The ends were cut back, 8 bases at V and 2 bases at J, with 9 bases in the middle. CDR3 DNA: TGTGCCAGCGGACTTGGTCAAGAGACCCAGTACTTC. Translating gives CASGLGQETQYF.

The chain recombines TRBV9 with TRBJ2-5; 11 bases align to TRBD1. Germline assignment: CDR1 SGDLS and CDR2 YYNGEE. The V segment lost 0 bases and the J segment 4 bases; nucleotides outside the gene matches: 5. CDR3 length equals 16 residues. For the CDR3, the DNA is TGTGCCAGCAGCGTAGTCGGGGACAGGGGGACAGAGACCCAGTACTTC. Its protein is CASSVVGDRGTETQYF.

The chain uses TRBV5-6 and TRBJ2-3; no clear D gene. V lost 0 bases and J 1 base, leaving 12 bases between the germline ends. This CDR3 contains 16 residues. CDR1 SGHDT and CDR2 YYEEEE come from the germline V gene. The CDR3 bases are TGTGCCAGCAGCTTGGCGCCCTTACGAGGCACAGATACGCAGTATTTT. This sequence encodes CASSLAPLRGTDTQYF.

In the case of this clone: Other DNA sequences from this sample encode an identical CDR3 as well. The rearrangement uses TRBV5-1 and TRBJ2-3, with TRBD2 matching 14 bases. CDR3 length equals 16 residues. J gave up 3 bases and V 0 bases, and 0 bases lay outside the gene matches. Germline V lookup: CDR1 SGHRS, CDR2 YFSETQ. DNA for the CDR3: TGCGCCAGCAGCTTGGGACTAGCGGGGGGGACAGATACGCAGTATTTT. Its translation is CASSLGLAGGTDTQYF.

The CDR3 sequence is CASSFTSGSTYEQYF. CDR3 coding DNA: TGTGCCAGCAGCTTCACTAGCGGGAGTACCTACGAGCAGTACTTC. The chain links TRBV11-3 to TRBJ2-7; TRBD2 aligns across 11 bases. This CDR3 contains 15 residues. In germline, CDR1 is SGHNT, CDR2 YENEEA. The junction had 3 bases not matched to a gene; V was cut back by 3 bases and J by 2 bases.

The CDR3 is CASSEVLGGYGNTIYF. The CDR3, as DNA: TGTGCCAGCAGTGAAGTGTTAGGGGGATACGGAAACACCATATATTTT. The chain recombines TRBV6-1 with TRBJ1-3; maybe TRBD1 (6 bases). The V gene lost 1 base and the J gene lost 4 bases, with 14 bases spanning the gap. Germline V gene sequence: CDR1 MNHNS, CDR2 SASEGT. CDR3 size: 16 residues.

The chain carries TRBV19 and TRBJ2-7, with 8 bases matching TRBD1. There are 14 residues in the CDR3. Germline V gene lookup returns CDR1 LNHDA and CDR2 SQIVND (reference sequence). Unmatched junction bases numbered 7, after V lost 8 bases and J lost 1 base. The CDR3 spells CASAPGQVSYEQYF. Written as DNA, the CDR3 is TGTGCCAGTGCGCCGGGACAGGTATCCTACGAGCAGTACTTC.

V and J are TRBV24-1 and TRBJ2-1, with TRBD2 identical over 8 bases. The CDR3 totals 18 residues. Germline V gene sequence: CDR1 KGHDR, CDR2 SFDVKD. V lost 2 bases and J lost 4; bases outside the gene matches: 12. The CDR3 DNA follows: TGTGCCACCAGTGATTGGGGCTCGAGGGGACTAGGTTACAATGAGCAGTTCTTC. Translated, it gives CATSDWGSRGLGYNEQFF.

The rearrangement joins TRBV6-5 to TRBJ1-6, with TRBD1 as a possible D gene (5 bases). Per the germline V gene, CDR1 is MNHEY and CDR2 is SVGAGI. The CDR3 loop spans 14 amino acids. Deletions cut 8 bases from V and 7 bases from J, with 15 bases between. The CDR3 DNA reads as TGTGCCAGCGGGGGTTTTGCGGGAAATTCACCCCTCCACTTT. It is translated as CASGGFAGNSPLHF.

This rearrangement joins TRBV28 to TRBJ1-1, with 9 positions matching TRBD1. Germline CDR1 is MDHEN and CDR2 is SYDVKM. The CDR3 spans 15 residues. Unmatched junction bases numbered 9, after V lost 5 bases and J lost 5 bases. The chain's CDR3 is CASSPGDRERTEAFF. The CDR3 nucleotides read TGTGCCAGCAGTCCTGGGGACAGGGAAAGGACTGAAGCTTTCTTT.

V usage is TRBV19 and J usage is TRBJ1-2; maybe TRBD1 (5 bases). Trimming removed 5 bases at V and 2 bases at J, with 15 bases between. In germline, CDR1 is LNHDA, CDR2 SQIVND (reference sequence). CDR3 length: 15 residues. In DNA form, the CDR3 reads TGTGCCAGTAGTGGAAGGTTAAGGGGCAACTATGGCTACACCTTC. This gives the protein CASSGRLRGNYGYTF.

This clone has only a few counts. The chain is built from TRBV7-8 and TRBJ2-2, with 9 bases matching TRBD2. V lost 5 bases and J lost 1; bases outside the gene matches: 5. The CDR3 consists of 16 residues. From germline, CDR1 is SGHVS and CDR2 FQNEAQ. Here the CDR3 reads CASSPDSGGNTGELFF. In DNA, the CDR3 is TGTGCCAGCAGCCCCGATAGCGGGGGGAACACCGGGGAGCTGTTTTTT. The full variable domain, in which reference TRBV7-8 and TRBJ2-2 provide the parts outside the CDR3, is GAGVSQSPRYKVAKRGQDVALRCDPISGHVSLFWYQQALGQGPEFLTYFQNEAQLDKSGLPSDRFFAERPEGSVSTLKIQRTQQEDSAVYLCASSPDSGGNTGELFFGEGSRLTVL.

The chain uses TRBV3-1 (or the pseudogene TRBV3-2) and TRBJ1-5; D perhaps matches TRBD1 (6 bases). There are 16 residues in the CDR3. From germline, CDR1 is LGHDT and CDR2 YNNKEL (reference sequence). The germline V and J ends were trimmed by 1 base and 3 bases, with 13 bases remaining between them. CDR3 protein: CASSQAPTGPNQPQHF. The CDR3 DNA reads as TGTGCCAGCAGCCAAGCCCCGACAGGCCCCAATCAGCCCCAGCATTTT.